The sample holds a few counts of the clone carrying this T cell receptor beta chain. Antigen specificity is unknown. V was cut by 0 bases and J by 7 bases, with 12 bases left in between. In germline, CDR1 is GTSNPN, CDR2 SVGIG (reference sequence). The CDR3 has 13 amino acids. Sequencing used immunoSEQ multiplex PCR; TCRdb keeps in-frame clones, though not all of them. The repertoire holds about 19,000 clones, with around 76% as singletons. The entry originates in a study of vaccination effects on CD4 cells after COVID-19. Study in general: A couple of convalescent patients provided samples 16 days and one week prevaccination. Study outcomes and limitations: Few convalescent patients and no early post-infection timepoints were included in the study. Clonal contraction was marked in infection- and vaccine-induced clones late after vaccination.

Sequencing in the ViraFEST assay came after antigen-specific CD4+ T cells had been expanded with viral peptide pools, which were used to stimulate PBMC. Isolating CD4+ T cells followed less than 12 days of culture. The person acquired a PCR-confirmed SARS-CoV-2 infection between March and December 2020. At days 3 and 7, half of the medium was exchanged for IL-2 medium. Sequenced material: CD4+ T cells from PBMCs cultured with SARS-CoV-2 spike peptides, taken before COVID-19 vaccination. The chain joins TRBV30 to TRBJ2-5, with D tentatively TRBD2 (6 bases). The sequence was obtained from a human donor who had a prior SARS-CoV-2 infection. The CDR3 region is CAWSVSGEGTQYF. The CDR3 nucleotides are TGTGCCTGGAGTGTATCGGGAGAGGGGACCCAGTACTTC.